Shown below are 18 T cell receptor beta chains from a single sample sequenced in a study of blood T cell repertoires in COVID-19. TCRdb's copy holds only in-frame clones and misses some; the assay was immunoSEQ multiplex PCR. The sample consists of almost 65,000 clones, approximately 85% of them appearing once. The source material was peripheral blood. Every receptor here comes from an older woman with COVID-19, enrolled during active disease.

The rearrangement links TRBV6-5 to TRBJ1-4, with TRBD1 matching 7 bases. Germline CDR1 and CDR2: MNHEY and SVGAGI. The CDR3 is 14 amino acids. V trimming: 7 bases; J trimming: 5 bases; junction bases outside the gene matches: 7. Written as DNA, the CDR3 is TGTGCCAGCAATGGACCGGGACAGAATGAAAAACTGTTTTTT. Its translation is CASNGPGQNEKLFF.

The genes are TRBV6-2 or TRBV6-3 and TRBJ2-3; D call uncertain. Trimming cost V 2 bases and J 4 bases, with 13 bases left between them. Per germline, CDR1 MNHEY and CDR2 SVGEGT. The CDR3 totals 15 residues. As DNA, the CDR3 is TGTGCCAGCAGTTACCCGATAGGAGACCCAGATACGCAGTATTTT. Translated: CASSYPIGDPDTQYF.

The chain recombines TRBV5-1 with TRBJ1-4, with TRBD1 as a possible D gene (6 bases). Germline V lookup: CDR1 SGHRS, CDR2 YFSETQ. The germline V and J ends were trimmed by 2 bases and 0 bases, with 8 bases remaining between them. The CDR3 sequence is 15 residues long. The CDR3 is CASSLGTTTNEKLFF. CDR3 in DNA: TGCGCCAGCAGCTTAGGGACAACAACTAATGAAAAACTGTTTTTT.

The genes are TRBV2 and TRBJ1-5; 10 positions agree with TRBD1. This CDR3 is 17 amino acids long. Germline lookup yields CDR1 SNHLY and CDR2 FYNNEI. Trimming removed 4 bases from V and 0 bases from J; junction bases left unmatched: 6. CDR3 sequence: CASSGRTGGYSNQPQHF. As DNA, the CDR3 is TGTGCCAGCAGTGGCAGGACAGGGGGTTATAGCAATCAGCCCCAGCATTTT.

This clone was picked up one time. This chain links TRBV5-5 with TRBJ2-1; 11 bases agree with TRBD1. Per the germline V gene, CDR1 is SGHKS and CDR2 is YYEKEE (reference sequence). This CDR3 region has 16 residues. Trimming cost V 0 bases and J 8 bases; bases outside gene matches: 7. The CDR3 DNA sequence: TGTGCCAGCAGCTTGGTCGTCGTGGGACAGGGGGATGAGCAGTTCTTC. This gives the protein CASSLVVVGQGDEQFF.

As DNA, the CDR3 is TGTGCCATCAGTGAGTCGCAGGGTGGCTATGGCTACACCTTC. Translation: CAISESQGGYGYTF. The chain couples TRBV10-3 to TRBJ1-2, with D perhaps matching TRBD1 (5 bases). With 0 bases removed from V and 4 bases from J, the gap between germline ends came to 9 bases. CDR3 length: 14 residues. Germline assignment: CDR1 ENHRY and CDR2 SYGVKD.

With regard to this clone: Relative to the germline gene, one junction end is altered; a read error may explain this. The J gene is TRBJ1-3, the V gene TRBV4-3; TRBD1 matches 8 bases. Germline V gene data show CDR1 as LGHNA and CDR2 as YSLEER. This CDR3 region has 15 residues. The DNA for the CDR3 is TGCGCCAGCAGCGAAGAGACAGGGGCTGGAAACACCATATATTTT. It translates to CASSEETGAGNTIYF.

The V gene is TRBV19, the J gene TRBJ1-1, with 9 bases lining up with TRBD1. The germline V gene encodes CDR1 LNHDA and CDR2 SQIVND (reference sequence). The V segment lost 6 bases and the J segment 5 bases; nucleotides outside the gene matches: 7. The CDR3 consists of 14 residues. CDR3: CASRRQGVGTEAFF. CDR3 bases: TGTGCCAGTAGGCGACAGGGGGTGGGGACTGAAGCTTTCTTT.

This clone has just one count. The gene calls are TRBV19 and TRBJ1-2; 9 nucleotides agree with TRBD1. There are 12 residues in the CDR3. Germline trimming cut 5 bases from V and 5 bases from J; bases unmatched to any gene: 0. Germline loops: CDR1 LNHDA, CDR2 SQIVND (reference sequence). In DNA form, the CDR3 reads TGTGCCAGTAGTGACAGGGGGTATGGCTACACCTTC. It translates to CASSDRGYGYTF.

The chain is built from TRBV6-6 and TRBJ2-1; 7 bases fit TRBD2. The germline CDR1 and CDR2 sequences are MNHNY and SVGAGI (reference sequence). J gave up 6 bases and V 6 bases, and 8 bases lay outside the gene matches. This CDR3 comprises 14 residues. The CDR3, as DNA: TGTGCCAGCAGCCACGCGGGAGTATCCAATGAGCAGTTCTTC. The encoded protein is CASSHAGVSNEQFF.

J is TRBJ2-3 and V is TRBV9; D possibly corresponds to TRBD1 (5 bases). The length of the CDR3 is 16 residues. Germline CDR1 is SGDLS and CDR2 is YYNGEE. V lost 0 bases to trimming and J lost 3 bases, with 14 bases between them. CDR3 sequence: CASSVGARDTTDTQYF. The CDR3, as DNA: TGTGCCAGCAGCGTAGGTGCCAGGGATACTACAGATACGCAGTATTTT. The full variable domain, in which reference TRBV9 and TRBJ2-3 provide the parts outside the CDR3, is DSGVTQTPKHLITATGQRVTLRCSPRSGDLSVYWYQQSLDQGLQFLIQYYNGEERAKGNILERFSAQQFPDLHSELNLSSLELGDSALYFCASSVGARDTTDTQYFGPGTRLTVL.

This clone was recorded a few times. The chain joins TRBV5-1 to TRBJ2-7; tentative D call: TRBD2 (6 bases). Germline assignment: CDR1 SGHRS and CDR2 YFSETQ. The CDR3 length is 15 residues. V was clipped by 1 base and J by 0 bases, with 11 bases between them. In nucleotides, the CDR3 is TGCGCCAGCAGCTTGACCACTAGCTCCTCCTACGAGCAGTACTTC. Translation: CASSLTTSSSYEQYF.

The rearrangement uses TRBV19 and TRBJ1-5; tentative D call: TRBD1 (5 bases). This CDR3 contains 14 residues. Trimming pared 5 bases from V and 2 bases from J, leaving 10 bases between. From germline, CDR1 is LNHDA and CDR2 SQIVND (reference sequence). The CDR3 sequence: CASSQSGGNQPQHF. CDR3 DNA sequence: TGTGCCAGTAGTCAGTCGGGGGGCAATCAGCCCCAGCATTTT.

In its sample, this clone was seen a few times. CDR3 sequence (DNA): TGTGCCAGTAGAAAAGGGGCCCGGGCGGTGAACACTGAAGCTTTCTTT. This gives the protein CASRKGARAVNTEAFF. The chain uses TRBV19 and TRBJ1-1; a possible D gene is TRBD1 (5 bases). Trimming pared 6 bases from V and 0 bases from J, leaving 17 bases between. Germline assignment: CDR1 LNHDA and CDR2 SQIVND (reference sequence). The CDR3 is made up of 16 amino acids.

V usage is TRBV6-1 and J usage is TRBJ1-6; a weak D match, TRBD1 (6 bases). The V and J ends lost 2 bases and 5 bases respectively, with 10 bases between them. CDR3 size: 15 residues. Germline V lookup: CDR1 MNHNS, CDR2 SASEGT. The CDR3 spells CASSEIRTDNSPLHF. CDR3 in DNA: TGTGCCAGCAGTGAAATAAGGACAGATAATTCACCCCTCCACTTT.

This clone was counted a single time. The V call is TRBV18, the J call TRBJ2-6; possibly TRBD1 for D (6 bases). The V end was cut by 3 bases, the J end by 6 bases, with 15 bases between. CDR1 is KGHSH and CDR2 is LQKENI in the germline V gene. The CDR3 spans 16 residues. The CDR3 is CASSPPTGNEANVLTF. The CDR3 bases are TGTGCCAGCTCACCTCCGACAGGAAATGAGGCCAACGTCCTGACTTTC.

This rearrangement joins TRBV29-1 to TRBJ2-1, with D tentatively TRBD2 (6 bases). CDR3 size: 16 residues. With 6 bases removed from V and 7 bases from J, the gap between germline ends came to 25 bases. The germline V gene encodes CDR1 SQVTM and CDR2 ANQGSEA. CDR3 DNA: TGCAGCGTCGCGGGTTGGGACTTGAGTTTTGGGAATGAGCAGTTCTTC. Its translation is CSVAGWDLSFGNEQFF.

This clone was counted a few times. The V and J genes are TRBV6-5 and TRBJ1-1, with D uncertain. Per the germline V gene, CDR1 is MNHEY and CDR2 is SVGAGI. V lost 5 bases and J lost 4, with 11 bases in between. CDR3 length equals 13 residues. The CDR3: CASSKRLLTEAFF. DNA of the CDR3: TGTGCCAGCAGTAAGAGGCTACTCACTGAAGCTTTCTTT.